The next 20 T cell receptor beta chains were all read from a single sample in a study of T cells in Graves' hyperthyroidism and ophthalmopathy. RNA transcripts yielded amplified TCR beta CDR3 regions. HTBI primers were the set used in a first-round RT-PCR of the TCR CDR3. MiXCR, applied by TCRdb to the multiplex PCR reads, yields one record per CDR3 protein. The sample contains a few hundred thousand distinct CDR3 sequences, approximately 14% of which appear only once. Sequenced material: blood. The receptors shown here come from a woman younger than 35 with Graves' hyperthyroidism that later progressed to Graves' ophthalmopathy.

The chain uses TRBV29-1 and TRBJ2-7; no clear D. Looked up from germline, CDR1 is SQVTM and CDR2 is ANQGSEA. The CDR3 spans 14 residues. V lost 6 bases and J lost 0, with 15 bases in between. CDR3 nucleotides: TGCAGCGTCGGTGGGGAAGAGCCCTCCTACGAGCAGTACTTC. It yields the protein CSVGGEEPSYEQYF.

This clonotype was counted a few times. The chain links TRBV19 to TRBJ2-6, with D tentatively TRBD1 (5 bases). V lost 2 bases and J lost 0, with 14 bases in between. The CDR3 has 18 residues. Per germline, CDR1 LNHDA and CDR2 SQIVND (reference sequence). The CDR3 spells CASSILQGVSSGANVLTF. In nucleotides, the CDR3 is TGTGCCAGTAGTATACTCCAGGGTGTTAGCTCTGGGGCCAACGTCCTGACTTTC.

This sequence joins TRBV6-1 and TRBJ1-1; the D gene is possibly TRBD1 (5 bases). Germline CDR1 is MNHNS and CDR2 is SASEGT. V was clipped by 7 bases and J by 5 bases, with 8 bases between them. This CDR3 is built from 11 residues. CDR3 amino acids: CASKGDTEAFF. DNA of the CDR3: TGTGCCAGCAAAGGGGATACTGAAGCTTTCTTT.

This clonotype was observed many times. The rearrangement joins TRBV7-9 to TRBJ1-4; weak D call: TRBD1 (6 bases). V lost 4 bases, J lost 6 bases, and 15 bases lay in between. CDR1 SEHNR and CDR2 FQNEAQ come from the germline V gene (reference sequence). This CDR3 comprises 15 residues. This chain's CDR3 is CASSSNRVGDEKLFF. In DNA form, the CDR3 reads TGTGCCAGCAGCTCAAACAGGGTCGGGGATGAAAAACTGTTTTTT.

In its sample, this clonotype was seen many times. This rearrangement joins TRBV27 to TRBJ1-1, with D possibly TRBD1 on 6 matching bases. The germline gives CDR1 MNHEY, CDR2 SMNVEV (reference sequence). The length of the CDR3 is 16 residues. V was trimmed by 6 bases and J by 3 bases, leaving 20 bases between them. CDR3 protein: CASSPKLGGGYTEAFF. CDR3 coding DNA: TGTGCCAGCAGCCCCAAACTAGGAGGGGGATACACTGAAGCTTTCTTT.

This clonotype was observed at least ten times. DNA of the CDR3: TGTGCCAGCAGTGAAGAAGAGGGTATCGACGAGCAGTACTTC. Residues: CASSEEEGIDEQYF. The V gene is TRBV6-1, the J gene TRBJ2-7; maybe TRBD2 (5 bases). Germline V gene data show CDR1 as MNHNS and CDR2 as SASEGT. Trimming shortened V by 1 base and J by 5 bases, and 12 bases separated the two germline ends. CDR3 size: 14 residues.

This clonotype was seen ten or more times. V usage is TRBV9 and J usage is TRBJ2-1, with D possibly TRBD2 on 6 matching bases. Between the trimmed V and J ends, which lost 0 bases and 4 bases, there was a span of 11 bases. CDR3 length: 15 residues. The germline gives CDR1 SGDLS, CDR2 YYNGEE. The CDR3 DNA sequence: TGTGCCAGCAGCGTAGGCCTAGCGTCATACAATGAGCAGTTCTTC. This translates into CASSVGLASYNEQFF.

As concerns this clonotype: This clone may be a read error of a much larger clone one base away. The V gene is TRBV10-3, the J gene TRBJ2-1; D remains ambiguous. The V and J ends lost 4 bases and 5 bases respectively, with 12 bases between them. Germline CDR1 ENHRY, CDR2 SYGVKD. The CDR3 extends over 14 amino acids. The CDR3: CAISGPRRDNEQFF. The CDR3 DNA sequence: TGTGCCATCAGTGGGCCCCGTCGTGACAATGAGCAGTTCTTC.

Notes on this clonotype: A much more abundant neighbour one base away suggests this may be a read error. The chain uses TRBV2 and TRBJ1-1, with D tentatively TRBD1 (5 bases). CDR3 size: 13 residues. Germline V gene lookup returns CDR1 SNHLY and CDR2 FYNNEI. The ends were cut back, 8 bases at V and 6 bases at J, with 16 bases in the middle. The CDR3 is CASGPGTPAEAFF. The CDR3 coding sequence is TGTGCCAGCGGTCCCGGGACTCCGGCTGAAGCTTTCTTT.

This clonotype was found a few times. A junction boundary mismatches the germline segment, possibly from a read error. This chain links TRBV18 with TRBJ2-5; 10 bases align to TRBD1. CDR1 KGHSH and CDR2 LQKENI come from the germline V gene. The CDR3 has 14 amino acids. The CDR3 is CASSPPGTGETQHF. The CDR3 coding sequence is TGTGCCAGCTCACCCCCCGGGACAGGGGAGACCCAGCACTTC.

A few counts support this clonotype. This CDR3 is CASMRTDTQYF. CDR3 DNA: TGTGCCAGCATGAGGACAGATACGCAGTATTTT. The chain has TRBV6-1 and TRBJ2-3, with D unclear. The germline V and J ends were trimmed by 7 bases and 3 bases, with 5 bases remaining between them. Germline loops: CDR1 MNHNS, CDR2 SASEGT. The CDR3 sequence is 11 residues long.

Many counts were recorded for this clonotype. The rearrangement joins TRBV3-1 to TRBJ2-1, with TRBD2 matching 10 bases. In germline, CDR1 is LGHDT, CDR2 YNNKEL (reference sequence). This CDR3 region has 15 residues. With 2 bases clipped from V and 7 bases from J, the junction kept 5 bases outside the gene matches. CDR3 DNA: TGTGCCAGCAGCCAACTAGCGGGAGTAGATAATGAGCAGTTCTTC. Amino acids: CASSQLAGVDNEQFF.

The gene calls are TRBV12-3 or TRBV12-4 and TRBJ2-4, with D perhaps matching TRBD2 (5 bases). V shed 5 bases and J shed 7 bases, with 18 bases lying between them. This CDR3 is 15 amino acids long. The CDR3 spells CASSPPGSSGNIQYF. In DNA, the CDR3 is TGTGCCAGCAGTCCCCCGGGGTCGTCGGGGAACATTCAGTACTTC.

There are a few counts of this clonotype. V and J are TRBV19 and TRBJ2-1; D unclear. CDR1 and CDR2 (germline): LNHDA, SQIVND (reference sequence). The CDR3 runs 15 residues. Trimming shortened V by 2 bases and J by 1 base, and 9 bases separated the two germline ends. The chain's CDR3 is CASSITRESYNEQFF. The CDR3 DNA reads TGTGCCAGTAGTATAACCCGAGAATCCTACAATGAGCAGTTCTTC.

This clonotype was seen a handful of times. This rearrangement joins TRBV5-1 to TRBJ2-5; 8 positions match TRBD1. This CDR3 contains 16 residues. The V gene's germline CDR1 is SGHRS and CDR2 YFSETQ. V shed 1 base and J 5 bases; nucleotides not matched to a gene: 10. In DNA, the CDR3 is TGCGCCAGCAGCTTGCCGGGGCAGGGGGCGATGGAGACCCAGTACTTC. This translates into CASSLPGQGAMETQYF. Full variable domain (outside the CDR3, taken from reference TRBV5-1 and TRBJ2-5): KAGVTQTPRYLIKTRGQQVTLSCSPISGHRSVSWYQQTPGQGLQFLFEYFSETQRNKGNFPGRFSGRQFSNSRSEMNVSTLELGDSALYLCASSLPGQGAMETQYFGPGTRLLVL.

Many counts were recorded for this clonotype. This chain uses TRBV11-2 with TRBJ2-7; a weak D match, TRBD2 (5 bases). Germline CDR1 and CDR2: SGHAT and FQNNGV. The V end was cut by 5 bases, the J end by 0 bases, with 14 bases between. CDR3 length equals 15 residues. In nucleotides, the CDR3 is TGTGCCAGCAGCCCGACCGCGGGCATCTCCTACGAGCAGTACTTC. Protein product: CASSPTAGISYEQYF.

This clonotype has a count of ten or more. The chain is built from TRBV20-1 and TRBJ1-2, with TRBD1 matching 11 bases. Germline CDR1 DFQATT, CDR2 SNEGSKA (reference sequence). J lost 4 bases, V lost 2 bases, and 3 bases had no gene match. CDR3 size: 14 residues. Here the CDR3 reads CSARTGQGAYGYTF. CDR3 sequence (DNA): TGCAGTGCTAGAACCGGACAGGGGGCCTATGGCTACACCTTC.

The table lists this clonotype with a few counts. The V and J genes are TRBV20-1 and TRBJ2-5; D perhaps matches TRBD1 (5 bases). This CDR3 region has 14 residues. V lost 0 bases and J lost 1, with 9 bases in between. CDR1 is DFQATT and CDR2 is SNEGSKA in the germline V gene (reference sequence). The CDR3 coding sequence is TGCAGTGCTAGAGATATCAGGGTCCAAGAGACCCAGTACTTC. Its translation: CSARDIRVQETQYF.

As concerns this clonotype: One base away lies a much larger clone, so this may be a sequencing read error. This sequence joins TRBV11-2 and TRBJ2-7; 7 bases are shared with TRBD2. The CDR3 has 14 amino acids. Per germline, CDR1 SGHAT and CDR2 FQNNGV. For the CDR3, the DNA is TGTACCAGCAGAGCGGGGTTAATGGTGTACGAGCAGTACTTC. Protein: CTSRAGLMVYEQYF.

This clonotype was observed many times. The chain carries TRBV6-1 and TRBJ2-7; D is tentatively TRBD1 or TRBD2 (5 bases each). Germline V gives CDR1 MNHNS, CDR2 SASEGT. This CDR3 is built from 14 residues. V was clipped by 5 bases and J by 6 bases, with 17 bases between them. The CDR3 protein is CASSRDRGPTEQYF. CDR3 DNA sequence: TGTGCCAGCAGTAGGGACCGGGGTCCTACCGAGCAGTACTTC.